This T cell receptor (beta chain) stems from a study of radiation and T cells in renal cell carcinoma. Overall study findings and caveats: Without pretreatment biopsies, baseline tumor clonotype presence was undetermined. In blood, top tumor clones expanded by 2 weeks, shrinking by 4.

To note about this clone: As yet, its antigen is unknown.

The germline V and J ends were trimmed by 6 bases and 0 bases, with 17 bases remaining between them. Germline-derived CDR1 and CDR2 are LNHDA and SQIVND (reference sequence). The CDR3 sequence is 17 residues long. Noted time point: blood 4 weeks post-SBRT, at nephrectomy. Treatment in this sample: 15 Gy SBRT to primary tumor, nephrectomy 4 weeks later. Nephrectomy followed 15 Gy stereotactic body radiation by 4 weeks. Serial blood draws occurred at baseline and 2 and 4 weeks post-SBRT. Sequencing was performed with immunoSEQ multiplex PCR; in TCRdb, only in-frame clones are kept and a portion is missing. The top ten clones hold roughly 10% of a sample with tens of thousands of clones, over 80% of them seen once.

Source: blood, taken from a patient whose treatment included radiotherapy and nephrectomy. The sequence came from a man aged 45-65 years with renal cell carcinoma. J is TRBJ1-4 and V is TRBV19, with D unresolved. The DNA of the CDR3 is TGTGCCAGTAGAGATTCCGCCGTAGGTGCAACTAATGAAAAACTGTTTTTT. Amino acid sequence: CASRDSAVGATNEKLFF.